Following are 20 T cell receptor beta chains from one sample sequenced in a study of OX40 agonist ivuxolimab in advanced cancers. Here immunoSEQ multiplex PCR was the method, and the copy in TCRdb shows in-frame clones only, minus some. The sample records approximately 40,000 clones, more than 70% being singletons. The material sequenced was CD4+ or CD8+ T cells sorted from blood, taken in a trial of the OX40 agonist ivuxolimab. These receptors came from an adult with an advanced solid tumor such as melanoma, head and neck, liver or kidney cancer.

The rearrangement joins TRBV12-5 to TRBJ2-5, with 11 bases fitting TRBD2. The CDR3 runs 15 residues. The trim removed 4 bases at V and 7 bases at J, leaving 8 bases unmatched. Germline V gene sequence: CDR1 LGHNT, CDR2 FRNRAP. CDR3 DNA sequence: TGTGCTAGTGGTTCGATTACTAGCGGGAGTGGGACCCAGTACTTC. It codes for CASGSITSGSGTQYF.

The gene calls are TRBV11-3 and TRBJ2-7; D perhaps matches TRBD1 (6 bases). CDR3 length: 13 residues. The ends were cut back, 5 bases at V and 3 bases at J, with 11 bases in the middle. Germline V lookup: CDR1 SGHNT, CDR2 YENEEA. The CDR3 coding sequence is TGTGCCAGCAGCCTAGGGGACAACTACGAGCAGTACTTC. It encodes CASSLGDNYEQYF. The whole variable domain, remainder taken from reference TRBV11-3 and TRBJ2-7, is EAGVVQSPRYKIIEKKQPVAFWCNPISGHNTLYWYLQNLGQGPELLIRYENEEAVDDSQLPKDRFSAERLKGVDSTLKIQPAELGDSAVYLCASSLGDNYEQYFGPGTRLTVT.

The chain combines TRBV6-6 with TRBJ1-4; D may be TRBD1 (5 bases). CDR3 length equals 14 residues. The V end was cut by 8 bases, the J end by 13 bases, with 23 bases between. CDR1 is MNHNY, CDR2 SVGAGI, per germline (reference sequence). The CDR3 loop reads CASGGNDRGTGLFF. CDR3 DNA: TGTGCCAGCGGAGGAAACGACCGGGGAACAGGACTGTTTTTT.

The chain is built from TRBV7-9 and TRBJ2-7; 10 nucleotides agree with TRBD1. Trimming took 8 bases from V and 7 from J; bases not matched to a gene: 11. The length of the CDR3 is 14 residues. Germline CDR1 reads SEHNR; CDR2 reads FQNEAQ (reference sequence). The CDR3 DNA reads TGTGCCAGCTTTTGGGACAGGGGATCTGGTGAGCAGTACTTC. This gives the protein CASFWDRGSGEQYF.

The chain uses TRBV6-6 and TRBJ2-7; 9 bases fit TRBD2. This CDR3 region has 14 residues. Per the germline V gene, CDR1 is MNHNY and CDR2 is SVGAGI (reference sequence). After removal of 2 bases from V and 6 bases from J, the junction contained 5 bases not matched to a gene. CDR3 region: CASSYGGLAGEQYF. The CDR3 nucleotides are TGTGCCAGCAGTTACGGGGGACTAGCCGGCGAGCAGTACTTC.

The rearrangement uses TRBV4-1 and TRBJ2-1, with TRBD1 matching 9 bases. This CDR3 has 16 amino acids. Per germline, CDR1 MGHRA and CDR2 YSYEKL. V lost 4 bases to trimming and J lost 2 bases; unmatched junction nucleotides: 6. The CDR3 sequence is CASSPSWDRAYNEQFF. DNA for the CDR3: TGCGCCAGCAGCCCCTCCTGGGACAGGGCCTACAATGAGCAGTTCTTC.

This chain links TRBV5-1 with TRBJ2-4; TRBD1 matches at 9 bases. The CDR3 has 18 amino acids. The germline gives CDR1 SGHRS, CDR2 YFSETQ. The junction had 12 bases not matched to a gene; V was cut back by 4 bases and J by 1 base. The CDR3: CASSEGQGERVAKNIQYF. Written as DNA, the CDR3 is TGCGCCAGCAGCGAGGGACAGGGAGAAAGAGTCGCCAAAAACATTCAGTACTTC.

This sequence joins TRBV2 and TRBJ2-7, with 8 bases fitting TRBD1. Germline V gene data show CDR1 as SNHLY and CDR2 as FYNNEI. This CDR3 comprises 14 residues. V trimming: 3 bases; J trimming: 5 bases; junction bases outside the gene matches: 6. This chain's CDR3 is CASSEDQGADEQYF. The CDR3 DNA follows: TGTGCCAGCAGTGAGGACCAGGGGGCCGACGAGCAGTACTTC.

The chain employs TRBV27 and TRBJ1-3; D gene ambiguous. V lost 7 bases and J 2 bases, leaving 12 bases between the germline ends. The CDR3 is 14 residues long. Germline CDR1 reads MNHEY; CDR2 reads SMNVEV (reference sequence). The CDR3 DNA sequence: TGTGCCAGCAAAAAAGGGAACGCTGGAAACACCATATATTTT. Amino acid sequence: CASKKGNAGNTIYF.

The CDR3 loop is CASSFQGRAEAFF. In DNA form, the CDR3 reads TGTGCCAGCTCGTTTCAGGGGAGGGCTGAAGCTTTCTTT. The V gene is TRBV18, the J gene TRBJ1-1, with D possibly matching TRBD1 (6 bases). The germline CDR1 and CDR2 sequences are KGHSH and LQKENI. V was cut by 6 bases and J by 6 bases, with 14 bases left in between. The length of the CDR3 is 13 residues.

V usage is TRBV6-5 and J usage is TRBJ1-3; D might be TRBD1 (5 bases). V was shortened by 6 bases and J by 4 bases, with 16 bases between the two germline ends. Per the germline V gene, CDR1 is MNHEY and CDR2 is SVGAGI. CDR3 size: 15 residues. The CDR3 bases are TGTGCCAGCAGAAACCCAGGGACTCGGGGAAACACCATATATTTT. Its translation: CASRNPGTRGNTIYF.

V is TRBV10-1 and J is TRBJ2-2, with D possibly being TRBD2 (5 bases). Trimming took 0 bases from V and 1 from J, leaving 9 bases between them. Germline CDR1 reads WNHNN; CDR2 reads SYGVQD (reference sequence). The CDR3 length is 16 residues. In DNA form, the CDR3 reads TGCGCCAGCAGTGAGTCTAACGGGGAGAACACCGGGGAGCTGTTTTTT. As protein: CASSESNGENTGELFF.

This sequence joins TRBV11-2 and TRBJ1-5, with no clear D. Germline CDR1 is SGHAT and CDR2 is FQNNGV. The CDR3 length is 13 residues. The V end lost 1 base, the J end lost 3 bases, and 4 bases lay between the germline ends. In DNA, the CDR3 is TGTGCCAGCAGCTTAGGGGACAATCAGCCCCAGCATTTT. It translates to CASSLGDNQPQHF.

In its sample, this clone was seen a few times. The CDR3 region has the DNA TGTGCCAGTAGTATAGGCAGGGGCTCCGCCTACGAGCAGTACTTC. This gives the protein CASSIGRGSAYEQYF. The V gene is TRBV19, the J gene TRBJ2-7; a possible D gene is TRBD1 (6 bases). The CDR3 has 15 amino acids. CDR1 and CDR2 from the germline V gene are LNHDA and SQIVND (reference sequence). V lost 1 base and J 2 bases, leaving 12 bases between the germline ends.

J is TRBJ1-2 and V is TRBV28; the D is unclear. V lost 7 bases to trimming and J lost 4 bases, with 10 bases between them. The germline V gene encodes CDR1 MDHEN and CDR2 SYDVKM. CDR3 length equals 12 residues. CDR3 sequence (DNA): TGTGCCAGCAACCCAGGTGGCTATGGCTACACCTTC. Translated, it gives CASNPGGYGYTF.

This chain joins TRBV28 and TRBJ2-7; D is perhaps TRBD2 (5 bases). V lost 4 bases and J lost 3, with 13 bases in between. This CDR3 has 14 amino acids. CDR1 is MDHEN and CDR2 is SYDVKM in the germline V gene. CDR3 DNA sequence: TGTGCCAGCAGTTCTCCCGGGAACCTCTACGAGCAGTACTTC. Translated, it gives CASSSPGNLYEQYF.

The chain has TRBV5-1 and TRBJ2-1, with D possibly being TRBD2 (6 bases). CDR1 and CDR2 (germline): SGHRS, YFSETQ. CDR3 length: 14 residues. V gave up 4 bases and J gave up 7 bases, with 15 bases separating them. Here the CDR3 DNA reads TGCGCCAGCAGCACAGGACTACTTCCGAATGAGCAGTTCTTC. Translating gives CASSTGLLPNEQFF.

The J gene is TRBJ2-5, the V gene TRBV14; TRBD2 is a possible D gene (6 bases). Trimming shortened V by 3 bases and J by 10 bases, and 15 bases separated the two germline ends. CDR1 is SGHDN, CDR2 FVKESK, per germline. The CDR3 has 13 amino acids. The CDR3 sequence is CASSQGLTVYQYF. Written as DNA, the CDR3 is TGTGCCAGCAGCCAGGGACTCACGGTGTACCAGTACTTC.

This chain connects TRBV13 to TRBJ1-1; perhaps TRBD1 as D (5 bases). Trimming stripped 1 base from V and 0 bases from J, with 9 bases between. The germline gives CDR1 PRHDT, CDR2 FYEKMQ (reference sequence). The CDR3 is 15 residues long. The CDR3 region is CASSLVRGMNTEAFF. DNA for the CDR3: TGTGCCAGCAGCTTAGTTCGGGGGATGAACACTGAAGCTTTCTTT.

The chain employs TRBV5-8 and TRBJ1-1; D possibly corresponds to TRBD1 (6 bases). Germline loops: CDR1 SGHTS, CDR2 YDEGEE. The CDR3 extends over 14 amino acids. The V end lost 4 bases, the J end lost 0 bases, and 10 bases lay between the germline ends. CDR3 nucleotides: TGTGCCAGCAGCGCCGGACAGATGAACACTGAAGCTTTCTTT. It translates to CASSAGQMNTEAFF.